These 6 T cell receptor beta chains came from one sample sequenced in a study of memory CD4+ T cells and cytomegalovirus serostatus (dated by TCRdb to about 2019). Single viable CD3+CD4+CD8-CD45RO+ cells were sorted as memory CD4+ T cells on a FACSAria II. Libraries were prepared through the immunoSEQ multiplex PCR assay. Not all clones reach the TCRdb copy of this immuneACCESS table, which keeps in-frame sequences only. Checked studies attribute under half of the gap to unresolved V genes and leave the rest unexplained. The sample records about 61,000 clones, 60% to 85% of which are singletons. The ten largest clonotypes hold over 0.4% of the sample. Sequenced sample: memory CD4+ T cells from blood. Receptor source: an adult in good health and CMV-seronegative. Some clones in this sample may be carry-over from other donors' samples.

The chain is built from TRBV9 and TRBJ1-2; D remains ambiguous. This CDR3 has 13 amino acids. The V end was cut by 4 bases, the J end by 0 bases, with 7 bases between. CDR1 is SGDLS, CDR2 YYNGEE, per germline. The CDR3 sequence is CASSPNSNYGYTF. DNA for the CDR3: TGTGCCAGCAGCCCGAATTCTAACTATGGCTACACCTTC.

This clone was seen more than once but under ten times. This chain connects TRBV10-3 to TRBJ1-6; D might be TRBD1 (5 bases). The V end lost 10 bases, the J end lost 5 bases, and 15 bases lay between the germline ends. CDR1 is ENHRY, CDR2 SYGVKD, per germline. CDR3 size: 14 residues. In DNA form, the CDR3 reads TGTGCCACCGCCCGGGACGGAGATAATTCACCCCTCCACTTT. It translates to CATARDGDNSPLHF.

The chain couples TRBV25-1 to TRBJ2-2; D is uncertain. The germline V and J ends were trimmed by 5 bases and 5 bases, with 9 bases remaining between them. Germline assignment: CDR1 MGHDK and CDR2 SYGVNS. This CDR3 region has 13 residues. The CDR3 loop is CASSSVGTGELFF. CDR3 nucleotide sequence: TGTGCCAGCAGTTCCGTTGGGACCGGGGAGCTGTTTTTT.

V is TRBV2 and J is TRBJ1-4; 10 bases align to TRBD1. Trimming took 6 bases from V and 8 from J; bases not matched to a gene: 9. The CDR3 sequence is 15 residues long. The germline V gene encodes CDR1 SNHLY and CDR2 FYNNEI. CDR3 DNA: TGTGCCAGCAGGACGACAGGGGGCGCGAGGGAAAAACTGTTTTTT. It translates to CASRTTGGAREKLFF.

The chain has TRBV29-1 and TRBJ1-2, with D possibly being TRBD1 (5 bases). Deletions cut 2 bases from V and 4 bases from J, with 14 bases between. The CDR3 extends over 14 amino acids. Germline V CDR1 and CDR2: SQVTM, ANQGSEA. The CDR3 loop reads CSVEKQAGAYGYTF. The CDR3 DNA is TGCAGCGTTGAAAAACAGGCCGGGGCCTATGGCTACACCTTC.

The chain carries TRBV28 and TRBJ1-1; TRBD1 matches 9 bases. The CDR3 length is 19 residues. Unmatched junction bases numbered 15, after V lost 4 bases and J lost 0 bases. The germline CDR1 and CDR2 sequences are MDHEN and SYDVKM. In nucleotides, the CDR3 is TGTGCCAGCAGTTCCCATATGAACACAGGGGGCATCGTGAACACTGAAGCTTTCTTT. This encodes CASSSHMNTGGIVNTEAFF.